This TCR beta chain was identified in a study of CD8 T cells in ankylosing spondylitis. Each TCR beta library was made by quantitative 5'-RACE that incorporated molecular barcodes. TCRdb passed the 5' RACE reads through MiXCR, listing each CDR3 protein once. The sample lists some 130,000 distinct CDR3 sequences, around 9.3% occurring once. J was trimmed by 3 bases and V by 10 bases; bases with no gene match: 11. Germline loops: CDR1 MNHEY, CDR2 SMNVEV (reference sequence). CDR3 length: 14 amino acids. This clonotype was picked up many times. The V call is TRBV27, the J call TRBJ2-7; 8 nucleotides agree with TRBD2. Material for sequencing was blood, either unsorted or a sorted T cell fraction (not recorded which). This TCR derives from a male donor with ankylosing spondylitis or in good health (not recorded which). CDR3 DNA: TGTGCCACCTCTCCCCTAACTAGCGGCTACGAGCAGTACTTC. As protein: CATSPLTSGYEQYF.